This T cell receptor beta chain was identified during a study of shared clonotypes between healthy human individuals. Overall study: Each donor's CD4 naive and CD4 memory cells filled three plates apiece, CD8 naive two, and CD8 memory one.

The table came from immunoSEQ multiplex PCR; TCRdb's copy has only in-frame clones and leaves some out. The repertoire includes about 1 million clones, 75% of them detected once, and about 1.5% sits in the top ten. Trimming stripped 8 bases from V and 5 bases from J, with 15 bases between. This CDR3 has 13 residues. The germline V gene has CDR1 GTSNPN and CDR2 SVGIG (reference sequence). Source material: memory CD4+ T cells sorted from blood. Subset indicated: CD45RA-negative fraction. The chain is built from TRBV30 and TRBJ2-2, with D maybe TRBD1 (6 bases). This TCR was recovered from a man between 18 and 35 years old in good health. CDR3: CAGGKGATGELFF. The CDR3 nucleotides are TGTGCCGGGGGCAAAGGTGCGACCGGGGAGCTGTTTTTT.